This passage covers 5 T cell receptor beta chains from one sample sequenced in a study of regulatory T cells in long-lasting Graves disease (dated by TCRdb to about 2021). This specimen's time point label, per the study, means: newly diagnosed GD, antithyroid drugs for less than 3 months. RNA was extracted from PBMCs in TRIzol for both TCR sequencing and RNA sequencing. The protocol used for the library was multiplex PCR. Data came from an Illumina HiSeq 4000. To build TCR beta libraries, CDR3 regions were amplified by Arm-PCR using iRepertoire HTBI primers. Starting from the raw public reads, TCRdb applied fastp trimming at Q25, assembled clones with MiXCR and retained in-frame beta chains. Records with the same CDR3 protein are collapsed into one entry carrying the most frequent genes and DNA. The sample table holds around 450,000 distinct CDR3 sequences, of which around 16% were seen once. Jointly, the top ten make up less than 15% of the sample.

A further study also used this sample, focusing on T cells in Graves' hyperthyroidism and ophthalmopathy.

Source: peripheral blood mononuclear cells (PBMCs), taken at new diagnosis, from a patient treated with antithyroid drugs. These receptors were taken from a man aged 35-49 years with Graves disease. Donor details come from another sample of the same person, matched by shared clones.

This clonotype was counted many times. The chain couples TRBV30 to TRBJ1-5; tentative D call: TRBD1 (5 bases). The CDR3 sequence is 13 residues long. CDR1 GTSNPN and CDR2 SVGIG come from the germline V gene (reference sequence). Trimming removed 1 base from V and 6 bases from J, with 10 bases in between. This chain's CDR3 is CAWSEGTAQPQHF. CDR3 DNA sequence: TGTGCCTGGAGTGAAGGGACTGCTCAGCCCCAGCATTTT.

The chain employs TRBV4-1 and TRBJ2-1, with 13 bases that match TRBD2. This CDR3 contains 17 residues. V lost 1 base to trimming and J lost 0 bases; unmatched junction nucleotides: 0. Germline V CDR1 and CDR2: MGHRA, YSYEKL. The CDR3 DNA reads as TGCGCCAGCAGCCAAGGGACTAGCGGGAGCTCCTACAATGAGCAGTTCTTC. It translates to CASSQGTSGSSYNEQFF.

The chain employs TRBV20-1 and TRBJ2-4; 8 bases agree with TRBD2. The CDR3 is 16 amino acids. Germline trimming cut 0 bases from V and 3 bases from J; bases unmatched to any gene: 7. Germline CDR1 reads DFQATT; CDR2 reads SNEGSKA (reference sequence). CDR3 coding DNA: TGCAGTGCTAGAGATCGGCTAGCGGGCCTCAAAAACATTCAGTACTTC. Encoded protein: CSARDRLAGLKNIQYF.

This clonotype has ten or more counts. The chain has TRBV28 and TRBJ2-7; the match to TRBD2 covers 11 bases. The germline CDR1 and CDR2 sequences are MDHEN and SYDVKM. The V and J ends lost 5 bases and 2 bases, in that order; junction bases with no gene match: 11. This CDR3 comprises 17 residues. CDR3 residues: CASSLDLLAGDAYEQYF. For the CDR3, the DNA is TGTGCCAGCAGTCTGGATCTACTAGCGGGAGATGCCTACGAGCAGTACTTC.

The chain carries TRBV24-1 and TRBJ2-1, with D unresolved. The ends were cut back, 3 bases at V and 0 bases at J, with 26 bases in the middle. This CDR3 is built from 21 residues. Germline V gene lookup returns CDR1 KGHDR and CDR2 SFDVKD. The CDR3 coding sequence is TGTGCCACCAGTGATCAAGTGGCCGGCCGAGGTTTCCTCCGCTCCTACAATGAGCAGTTCTTC. Amino acids: CATSDQVAGRGFLRSYNEQFF.